This T cell receptor beta chain comes out of a study of blood T cells in healthy people across ages. Study results and limitations: As age increased, TCR beta diversity per million T cells fell in a roughly linear fashion. Changes in expanded clonotypes were possibly confounded, as the CMV status of donors was unknown. Diversity estimates drawn from one million T cells were deemed underestimates.

Details on this clonotype: Its antigen is not known.

PCR was performed a second time for roughly 7 to 11 cycles using a sample-barcoded 5' primer and a J-beta primer mix. A 12-random-nucleotide template-switch adaptor tagged each cDNA molecule. Via MiXCR, TCRdb re-called the 5' RACE reads, giving one row per CDR3 protein. Among roughly 1,800,000 distinct CDR3 sequences, 40% to 55% were seen once, and the ten largest hold about 2.1%. The CDR3 runs 13 residues. Germline CDR1 MGHRA, CDR2 YSYEKL. The V end was cut by 1 base, the J end by 11 bases, with 14 bases between. The rearrangement joins TRBV4-1 to TRBJ2-5; D is uncertain. Sequences were obtained from blood. The receptor comes from a woman aged 40 to 49 in good health. This chain's CDR3 is CASSQVIVTVQYF. DNA of the CDR3: TGCGCCAGCAGCCAAGTAATAGTTACGGTGCAGTACTTC.